One sample yielded the 7 T cell receptor beta chains listed below, sequenced in a study of blood T cells in healthy people across ages. Using a J-beta primer mix together with a sample-barcoded 5' primer, a second PCR was run for about 7 to 12 cycles. TCRdb re-called the 5' RACE reads through MiXCR, storing one row per CDR3 protein. The sample holds about 1.7 million distinct CDR3 sequences, roughly 27% seen once. Material: blood. The receptors here all came from a woman aged 30 to 39 in good health.

J is TRBJ2-5 and V is TRBV9; the D gene is possibly TRBD2 (6 bases). This CDR3 spans 16 amino acids. Germline values: CDR1 SGDLS, CDR2 YYNGEE. With 0 bases removed from V and 11 bases from J, the gap between germline ends came to 23 bases. CDR3 in amino acids: CASSVGPGLARNEQYF. DNA for the CDR3: TGTGCCAGCAGCGTAGGACCCGGTCTAGCGCGGAATGAGCAGTACTTC.

This clonotype was observed at least ten times. J is TRBJ1-1 and V is TRBV20-1; D not resolved. V lost 1 base and J 1 base, leaving 10 bases between the germline ends. Germline V lookup: CDR1 DFQATT, CDR2 SNEGSKA (reference sequence). The CDR3 covers 14 residues. The CDR3 sequence is CSARVEDSNTEAFF. CDR3 in DNA: TGCAGTGCTAGAGTCGAGGACTCGAACACTGAAGCTTTCTTT.

On this clonotype: Since a much larger clone is just one base distant, this may be a read error. This rearrangement joins TRBV5-5 to TRBJ2-7; D not certain. Germline-derived CDR1 and CDR2 are SGHKS and YYEKEE (reference sequence). Trimming removed 0 bases from V and 9 bases from J, with 13 bases in between. The CDR3 is 13 amino acids. As DNA, the CDR3 is TGTGCCAGCAGCTTGGCGCAGAAGGTTGGGCAGTACTTC. Translated: CASSLAQKVGQYF.

This clonotype has only a few counts. V is TRBV19 and J is TRBJ1-2, with 7 bases fitting TRBD1. Per germline, CDR1 LNHDA and CDR2 SQIVND (reference sequence). Germline trimming cut 6 bases from V and 8 bases from J; bases unmatched to any gene: 9. The CDR3 runs 13 residues. CDR3 in DNA: TGTGCCAGTAGCACGGGACAGAACAGGGGCTACACCTTC. The encoded protein is CASSTGQNRGYTF.

This clonotype was counted at least ten times. The chain recombines TRBV20-1 with TRBJ2-7; the D call may be TRBD1 or TRBD2 (6 bases each). CDR3 size: 14 residues. Germline-derived CDR1 and CDR2 are DFQATT and SNEGSKA (reference sequence). Trimming stripped 3 bases from V and 3 bases from J, with 15 bases between. In nucleotides, the CDR3 is TGCAGTGCTAGGGGGGACGGGGGCGACTACGAGCAGTACTTC. Translated, it gives CSARGDGGDYEQYF.

This chain connects TRBV20-1 to TRBJ1-4; no clear D. V dropped 4 bases and J dropped 8 bases, with 14 bases sitting between them. The CDR3 spans 13 residues. Germline V lookup: CDR1 DFQATT, CDR2 SNEGSKA (reference sequence). CDR3 DNA: TGCAGTGCTATCCGACCTAACGACGAAAAACTGTTTTTT. This sequence encodes CSAIRPNDEKLFF.

Many counts were recorded for this clonotype. The V gene is TRBV9, the J gene TRBJ2-4; 8 bases are shared with TRBD2. Trimming removed 0 bases from V and 7 bases from J; junction bases left unmatched: 3. The CDR3 spans 14 residues. CDR1 and CDR2 from the germline V gene are SGDLS and YYNGEE. For the CDR3, the DNA is TGTGCCAGCAGCGTAGCGGGGGGGAAGAACATTCAGTACTTC. Amino acid sequence: CASSVAGGKNIQYF.